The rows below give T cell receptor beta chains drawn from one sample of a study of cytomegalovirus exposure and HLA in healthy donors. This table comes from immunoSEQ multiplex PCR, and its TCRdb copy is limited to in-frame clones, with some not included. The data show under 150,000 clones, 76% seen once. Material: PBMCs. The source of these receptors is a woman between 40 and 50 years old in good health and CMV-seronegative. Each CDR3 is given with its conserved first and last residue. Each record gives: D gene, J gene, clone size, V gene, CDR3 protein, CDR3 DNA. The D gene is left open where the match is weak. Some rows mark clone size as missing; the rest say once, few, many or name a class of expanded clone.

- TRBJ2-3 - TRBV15 CATSPDRFTDTQYF TGTGCCACCAGCCCGGACAGATTCACAGATACGCAGTATTTT
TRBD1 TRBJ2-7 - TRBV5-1 CASSWDSTYEQYF TGCGCCAGCAGTTGGGACAGTACCTACGAGCAGTACTTC
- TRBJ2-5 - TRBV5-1 CASSLVRGSQETQYF TGCGCCAGCAGCTTGGTTAGGGGAAGCCAAGAGACCCAGTACTTC
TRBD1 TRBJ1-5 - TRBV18 CASSQTTGANQPQHF TGTGCCAGCTCACAAACTACAGGGGCCAATCAGCCCCAGCATTTT
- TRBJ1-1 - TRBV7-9 CASSWGGTEAFF TGTGCCAGCAGCTGGGGGGGGACAGAAGCTTTCTTT
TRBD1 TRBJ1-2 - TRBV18 CASSSLPGQGSYGYTF TGTGCCAGCTCATCGCTGCCGGGACAGGGGTCATATGGCTACACCTTC
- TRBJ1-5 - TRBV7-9 CASSIGADRGNQPQHF TGTGCCAGCAGCATAGGAGCTGATCGAGGCAATCAGCCCCAGCATTTT
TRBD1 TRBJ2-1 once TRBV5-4 CASSLGGTGAYNEQFF TGTGCCAGCAGCTTGGGCGGGACAGGGGCTTACAATGAGCAGTTCTTC
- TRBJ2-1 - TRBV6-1 CASTNVADYNEQFF TGTGCCAGCACCAACGTGGCGGACTACAATGAGCAGTTCTTC
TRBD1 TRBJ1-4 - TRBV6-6 CASSPRTGYEKLFF TGTGCCAGCAGCCCCCGGACAGGGTATGAAAAACTGTTTTTT
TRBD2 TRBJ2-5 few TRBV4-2 CASSQRASGQETQYF TGTGCCAGCAGCCAGCGGGCTAGCGGGCAAGAGACCCAGTACTTC
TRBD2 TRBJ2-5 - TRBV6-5 CASSYSGREAQETQYF TGTGCCAGCAGTTACTCAGGACGGGAGGCACAAGAGACCCAGTACTTC
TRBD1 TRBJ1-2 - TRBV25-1 CASSVRTGNYGYTF TGTGCCAGCAGTGTACGGACAGGGAACTATGGCTACACCTTC
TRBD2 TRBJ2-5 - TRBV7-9 CAAETPGGSETQYF TGTGCAGCCGAGACCCCGGGGGGATCGGAGACCCAGTACTTC
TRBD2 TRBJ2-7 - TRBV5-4 CASSSRLAPYEQYF TGTGCCAGCAGCAGCCGACTAGCGCCCTACGAGCAGTACTTC
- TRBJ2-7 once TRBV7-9 CASSLAQGPYEQYF TGTGCCAGCAGCTTAGCCCAGGGGCCCTACGAGCAGTACTTC
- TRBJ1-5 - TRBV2 CASRELDPPQHF TGTGCCAGCAGAGAACTAGATCCGCCCCAGCATTTT
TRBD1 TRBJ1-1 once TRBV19 CASSIVGTGGTEAFF TGTGCCAGTAGTATAGTCGGGACAGGGGGTACTGAAGCTTTCTTT
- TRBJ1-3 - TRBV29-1 CSARQFSGNTIYF TGCAGCGCCCGACAGTTCTCTGGAAACACCATATATTTT
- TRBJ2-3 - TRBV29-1 CSVAPGSPTDTQYF TGCAGCGTGGCCCCGGGTTCCCCCACAGATACGCAGTATTTT
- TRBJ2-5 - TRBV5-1 CASSPLGGTWETQYF TGCGCCAGCAGCCCGCTTGGGGGGACCTGGGAGACCCAGTACTTC
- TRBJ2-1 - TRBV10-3 CAIRAGTYDSYNEQFF TGTGCCATCCGCGCCGGGACTTACGACTCCTACAATGAGCAGTTCTTC
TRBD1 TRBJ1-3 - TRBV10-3 CAISTPGQGPGNTIYF TGTGCCATCAGCACCCCGGGACAGGGCCCTGGAAACACCATATATTTT
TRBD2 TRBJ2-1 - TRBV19 CASSSSGLAGYNEQFF TGTGCCAGTAGTAGCTCGGGACTAGCGGGTTACAATGAGCAGTTCTTC
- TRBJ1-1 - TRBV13 CASSGLPLHTEAFF TGTGCCAGCAGCGGACTACCGCTTCACACTGAAGCTTTCTTT
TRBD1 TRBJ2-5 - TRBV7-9 CASSLGHRGDGQETQYF TGTGCCAGCAGCTTAGGTCACAGGGGTGACGGTCAAGAGACCCAGTACTTC
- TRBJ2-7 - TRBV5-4 CASSEPLGNEQYF TGTGCCAGCAGCGAACCCCTCGGTAACGAGCAGTACTTC
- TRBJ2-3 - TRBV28 CASSQTTGDTQYF TGTGCCAGCAGCCAGACCACAGGAGATACGCAGTATTTT
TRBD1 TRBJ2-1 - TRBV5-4 CASSLDRGSYNEQFF TGTGCCAGCAGCCTCGACAGGGGGTCCTACAATGAGCAGTTCTTC
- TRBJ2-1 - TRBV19 CASSITGSSYNEQFF TGTGCCAGTAGTATTACGGGGAGCTCCTACAATGAGCAGTTCTTC
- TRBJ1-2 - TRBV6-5 CASSYSRDTLGDGYTF TGTGCCAGCAGTTACAGCCGGGACACCCTAGGTGATGGCTACACCTTC
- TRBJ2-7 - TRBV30 CAWIVGFSEQYF TGTGCCTGGATAGTTGGCTTTAGCGAGCAGTACTTC
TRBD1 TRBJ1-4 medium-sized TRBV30 CAWRGTTGESEKLFF TGTGCCTGGAGGGGGACGACAGGGGAGAGTGAAAAACTGTTTTTT
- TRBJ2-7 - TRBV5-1 CASSLGGGRGLEQYF TGCGCCAGCAGCTTGGGGGGGGGCAGGGGGCTCGAGCAGTACTTC
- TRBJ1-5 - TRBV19 CASSILGDTNQPQHF TGTGCCAGTAGTATCCTCGGGGATACGAATCAGCCCCAGCATTTT
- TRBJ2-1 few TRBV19 CASSLDYYNEQFF TGTGCCAGTAGTTTAGACTACTACAATGAGCAGTTCTTC
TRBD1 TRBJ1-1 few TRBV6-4 CASLDRVPEAFF TGTGCCAGCCTGGACAGGGTCCCTGAAGCTTTCTTT
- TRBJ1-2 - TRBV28 CAILDMGIDGYTF TGTGCCATCCTGGACATGGGAATAGATGGCTACACCTTC
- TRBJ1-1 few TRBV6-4 CASSLSGGNTEAFF TGTGCCAGCAGCCTCTCGGGAGGGAACACTGAAGCTTTCTTT
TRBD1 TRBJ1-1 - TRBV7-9 CASSSSLTGQNTEAFF TGTGCCAGCAGCTCTTCCCTGACAGGGCAGAACACTGAAGCTTTCTTT
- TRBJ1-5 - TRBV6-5 CASRAQLDQPQHF TGTGCCAGCAGGGCTCAGCTAGATCAGCCCCAGCATTTT
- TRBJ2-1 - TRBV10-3 CAISDHPTLGARPTEEQFF TGTGCCATCAGTGACCACCCAACATTGGGCGCAAGGCCGACAGAGGAGCAGTTCTTC
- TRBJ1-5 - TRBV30 CAWRARGFNQPQHF TGTGCCTGGAGGGCCCGAGGGTTCAATCAGCCCCAGCATTTT
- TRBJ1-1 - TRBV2 CASNKYGLNTEAFF TGTGCCAGCAATAAATACGGTTTGAACACTGAAGCTTTCTTT
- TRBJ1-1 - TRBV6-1 CASSLSLSAEAFF TGTGCCAGCAGTTTATCCCTGAGCGCTGAAGCTTTCTTT
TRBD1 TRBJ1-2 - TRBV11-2 CASSKQGEDGYTF TGTGCCAGCAGCAAACAGGGGGAGGATGGCTACACCTTC
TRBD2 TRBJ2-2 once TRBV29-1 CSVLAGGPGGELFF TGCAGCGTTCTGGCGGGAGGGCCAGGGGGGGAGCTGTTTTTT
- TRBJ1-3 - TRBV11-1 CASSSRTEGNTIYF TGTGCCAGCAGCTCCCGAACTGAAGGAAACACCATATATTTT